The clone carrying this TCR beta chain occurred many times. V lost 5 bases, J lost 1 base, and 20 bases stayed unmatched. The CDR3 loop spans 21 amino acids. The sample comes from a study of regulatory T cells in long-lasting Graves disease. The time point: newly diagnosed GD, antithyroid drugs for less than 3 months. Researchers made the TCR library from RNA that was extracted from PBMCs. The authors built TCR beta libraries using iRepertoire HTBI primers and Arm-PCR of CDR3 regions. TCRdb analysed the multiplex PCR reads with MiXCR anew, one entry per CDR3 protein. Of 550,000 to 650,000 distinct CDR3 sequences listed, about 15% were seen once; the top ten hold around 12%. This sample also appeared in a second study, on T cells in Graves' hyperthyroidism and ophthalmopathy.

The chain combines TRBV12-3 or TRBV12-4 with TRBJ2-1; 10 positions match TRBD2. This specimen was peripheral blood mononuclear cells (PBMCs), taken at new diagnosis, from a patient treated with antithyroid drugs. This receptor was taken from a man between 18 and 35 years old with Graves disease. CDR3 DNA: TGTGCCAGCAGTAATAGGGGCGGACTAGCGGTCCCCGGGAGGTCCTACAATGAGCAGTTCTTC. Its translation is CASSNRGGLAVPGRSYNEQFF.